Presented here are 5 T cell receptor beta chains from one specimen sequenced in a study of blood T cell repertoires in COVID-19. Assay used: immunoSEQ multiplex PCR; TCRdb lists only in-frame clones, some missing. This sample yields about 500,000 clones, of which 85% to 90% are seen a single time; under 8.5% belongs to the top ten. Sequencing used peripheral blood. Receptors were obtained from a woman in her forties or fifties with COVID-19, enrolled during active disease.

CDR3: CASWDRRNQPQHF. CDR3 bases: TGTGCCAGCTGGGACAGGCGCAATCAGCCCCAGCATTTT. The chain couples TRBV27 to TRBJ1-5; TRBD1 matches 8 bases. Germline assignment: CDR1 MNHEY and CDR2 SMNVEV (reference sequence). This CDR3 region has 13 residues. J gave up 2 bases and V 8 bases, and 2 bases lay outside the gene matches.

This clone came up once. The chain combines TRBV6-5 with TRBJ1-1, with D possibly TRBD1 on 6 matching bases. Trimming took 6 bases from V and 4 from J, leaving 18 bases between them. CDR1 and CDR2 (germline): MNHEY, SVGAGI. The CDR3 has 15 residues. The CDR3 DNA is TGTGCCAGCAGGCGGGGGCAATTAAGCGGCACTGAAGCTTTCTTT. This codes for CASRRGQLSGTEAFF.

The V call is TRBV12-3 or TRBV12-4, the J call TRBJ1-1; D not resolved. The CDR3 is 11 amino acids. V was clipped by 4 bases and J by 2 bases, with 2 bases between them. In DNA, the CDR3 is TGTGCCAGCAGTTCTAACACTGAAGCTTTCTTT. Translated, it gives CASSSNTEAFF.

Notes on this clone: Other DNA sequences in this sample translate to the same CDR3. The chain has TRBV18 and TRBJ1-1; weak D call: TRBD1 (5 bases). The CDR3 loop spans 13 amino acids. V was clipped by 3 bases and J by 2 bases, with 7 bases between them. Germline V lookup: CDR1 KGHSH, CDR2 LQKENI. The CDR3 spells CASSPQGNTEAFF. CDR3 nucleotide sequence: TGTGCCAGCTCACCTCAGGGAAACACTGAAGCTTTCTTT.

In its sample, this clone was seen once. The rearrangement joins TRBV4-1 to TRBJ2-1, with 10 bases that match TRBD2. The trim removed 3 bases at V and 5 bases at J, leaving 7 bases unmatched. Germline-derived CDR1 and CDR2 are MGHRA and YSYEKL. The CDR3 spans 16 residues. Written as DNA, the CDR3 is TGCGCCAGCAGCCACCTCCTAGCGGGGGCTGACAATGAGCAGTTCTTC. It translates to CASSHLLAGADNEQFF.